This T cell receptor beta chain was recovered during a study of T cell responses to AZD1222 COVID-19 vaccine. Findings and limits, study-wide: Most donors were white British, females outnumbered males, and clonal diversity was possibly underestimated. Spike-specific TCR breadth and depth were elevated following two AZD1222 doses. With dominance at 160-218 and 743-854, vaccine-associated CD4 TCRs spanned spike. Seropositivity was recorded at baseline in only a handful of AZD1222 recipients.

Clones were sequenced by immunoSEQ multiplex PCR, and TCRdb holds only the in-frame ones, with some missing. The table has under 200,000 clones, around 92% seen once. The V and J ends lost 0 bases and 4 bases respectively, with 9 bases between them. The CDR3 extends over 15 amino acids. Germline V lookup: CDR1 ENHRY, CDR2 SYGVKD. Points on this clone: The antigen remains unidentified.

The sequence was obtained from an adult in good health. This sequence joins TRBV10-3 and TRBJ1-4; D unresolved. The sequenced sample was peripheral blood, obtained on day 0 of MenACWY control vaccination. The CDR3 sequence is CAISESSGINEKLFF. CDR3 DNA sequence: TGTGCCATCAGTGAGTCTTCGGGAATTAATGAAAAACTGTTTTTT.